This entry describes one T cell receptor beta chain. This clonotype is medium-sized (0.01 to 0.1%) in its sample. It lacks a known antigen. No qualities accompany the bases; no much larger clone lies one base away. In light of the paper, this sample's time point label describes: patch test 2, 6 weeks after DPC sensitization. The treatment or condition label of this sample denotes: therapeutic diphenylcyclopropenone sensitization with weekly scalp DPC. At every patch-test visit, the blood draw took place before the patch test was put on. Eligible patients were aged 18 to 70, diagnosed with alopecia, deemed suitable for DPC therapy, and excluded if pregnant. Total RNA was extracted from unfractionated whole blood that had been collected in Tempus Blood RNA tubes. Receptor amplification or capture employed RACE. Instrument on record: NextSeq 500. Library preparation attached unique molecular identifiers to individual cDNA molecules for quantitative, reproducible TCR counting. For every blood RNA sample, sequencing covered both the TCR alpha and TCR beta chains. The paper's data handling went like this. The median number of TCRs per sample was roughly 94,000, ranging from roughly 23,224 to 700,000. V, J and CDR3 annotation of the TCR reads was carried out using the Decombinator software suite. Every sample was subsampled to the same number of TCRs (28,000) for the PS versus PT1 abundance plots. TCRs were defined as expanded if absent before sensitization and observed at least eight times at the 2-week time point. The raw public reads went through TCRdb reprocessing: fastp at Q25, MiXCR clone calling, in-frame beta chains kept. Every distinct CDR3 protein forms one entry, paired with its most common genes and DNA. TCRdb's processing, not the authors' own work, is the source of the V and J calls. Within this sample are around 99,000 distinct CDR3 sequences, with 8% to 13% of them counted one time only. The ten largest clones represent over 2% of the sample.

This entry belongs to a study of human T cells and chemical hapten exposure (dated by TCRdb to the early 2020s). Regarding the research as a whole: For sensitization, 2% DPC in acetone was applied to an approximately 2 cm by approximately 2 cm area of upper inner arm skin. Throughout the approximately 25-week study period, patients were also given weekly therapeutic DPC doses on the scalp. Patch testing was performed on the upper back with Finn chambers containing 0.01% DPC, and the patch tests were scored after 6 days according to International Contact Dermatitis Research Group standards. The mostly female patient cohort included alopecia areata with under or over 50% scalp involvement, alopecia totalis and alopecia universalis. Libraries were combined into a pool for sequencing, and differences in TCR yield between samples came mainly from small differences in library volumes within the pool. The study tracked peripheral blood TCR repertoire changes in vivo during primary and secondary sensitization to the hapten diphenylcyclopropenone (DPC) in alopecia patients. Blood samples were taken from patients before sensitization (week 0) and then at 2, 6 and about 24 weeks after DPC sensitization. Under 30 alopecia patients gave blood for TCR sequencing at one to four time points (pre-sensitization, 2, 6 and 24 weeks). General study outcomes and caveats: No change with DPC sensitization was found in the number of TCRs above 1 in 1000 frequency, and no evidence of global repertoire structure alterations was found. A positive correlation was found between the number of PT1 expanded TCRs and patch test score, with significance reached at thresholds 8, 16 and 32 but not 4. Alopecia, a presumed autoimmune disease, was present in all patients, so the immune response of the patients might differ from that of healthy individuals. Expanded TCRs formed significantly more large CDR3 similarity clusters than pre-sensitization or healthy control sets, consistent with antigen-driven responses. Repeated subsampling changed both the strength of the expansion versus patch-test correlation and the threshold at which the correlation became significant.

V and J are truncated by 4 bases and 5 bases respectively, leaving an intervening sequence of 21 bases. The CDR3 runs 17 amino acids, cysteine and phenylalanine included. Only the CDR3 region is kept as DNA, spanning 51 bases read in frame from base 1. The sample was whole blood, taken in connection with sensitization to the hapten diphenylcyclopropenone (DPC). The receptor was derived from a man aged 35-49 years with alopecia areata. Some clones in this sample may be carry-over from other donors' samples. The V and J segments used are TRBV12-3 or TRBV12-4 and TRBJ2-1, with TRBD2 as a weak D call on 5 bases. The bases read TGTGCCAGCAGTTCAACCCTTTGGGAGTGGAGGAACAATGAGCAGTTCTTC. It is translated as CASSSTLWEWRNNEQFF.